A single sample gave rise to the 11 T cell receptor beta chains below, sequenced in a study of T cells in Graves' hyperthyroidism and ophthalmopathy. The investigators amplified TCR beta CDR3 regions from RNA transcripts. The HTBI primer set drove a first-round RT-PCR of the TCR CDR3. TCRdb reprocessed the multiplex PCR reads via MiXCR and lists one record per CDR3 protein. Among approximately 600,000 distinct CDR3 sequences, roughly 14% were seen once, and the ten largest hold roughly 4.5%. The sample taken for sequencing was blood. The receptors shown here come from a woman aged 40-49 years with Graves' ophthalmopathy.

This clonotype was seen only a few times. V and J are TRBV13 and TRBJ2-2; tentative D call: TRBD2 (7 bases). Per germline, CDR1 PRHDT and CDR2 FYEKMQ (reference sequence). The CDR3 extends over 18 amino acids. V was pared by 5 bases and J by 5 bases, with 24 bases between. The CDR3 coding sequence is TGTGCCAGCAGCCCTACAACCACGGGGGGCTATAGGACCGGGGAGCTGTTTTTT. Protein sequence: CASSPTTTGGYRTGELFF.

This clonotype was counted at least ten times. The chain uses TRBV12-3 or TRBV12-4 and TRBJ1-1, with 11 positions matching TRBD1. Unmatched junction bases numbered 25, after V lost 3 bases and J lost 10 bases. There are 20 residues in the CDR3. CDR3 nucleotides: TGTGCCAGCAGTTTTTTGGGCCGGACAGGGGGCTTTCCTGTGATGAGTAGAGCTTTCTTT. It encodes CASSFLGRTGGFPVMSRAFF.

Ten or more counts support this clonotype. The chain links TRBV15 to TRBJ1-3, with a weak D call TRBD1 (6 bases). The V gene's germline CDR1 is LNHNV and CDR2 YYDKDF (reference sequence). The V and J ends lost 0 bases and 4 bases respectively, with 13 bases between them. The CDR3 loop spans 16 amino acids. The CDR3: CATSRDWPGGGNTIYF. As DNA, the CDR3 is TGTGCCACCAGCAGAGATTGGCCGGGGGGCGGAAACACCATATATTTT.

This chain links TRBV11-2 with TRBJ1-3; 7 bases map to TRBD1. Unmatched junction bases numbered 6, after V lost 4 bases and J lost 6 bases. The CDR3 contains 14 residues. CDR1 is SGHAT, CDR2 FQNNGV, per germline. The CDR3 nucleotides read TGTGCCAGCAGCTCGACAGGGACGTTAAACACCATATATTTT. This gives the protein CASSSTGTLNTIYF.

This chain connects TRBV9 to TRBJ1-1, with TRBD1 matching over 9 bases. The CDR3 spans 16 residues. CDR1 is SGDLS, CDR2 YYNGEE, per germline. Losses at the gene ends were 4 bases for V and 1 base for J; bases not matched to a gene: 8. The CDR3 loop reads CASSPEGTGPNTEAFF. The CDR3, as DNA: TGTGCCAGCAGCCCTGAGGGGACAGGGCCGAACACTGAAGCTTTCTTT.

This clonotype was recorded at least ten times. The gene calls are TRBV28 and TRBJ2-7; D might be TRBD2 (6 bases). Germline lookup yields CDR1 MDHEN and CDR2 SYDVKM. V was pared by 6 bases and J by 0 bases, with 18 bases between. CDR3 size: 16 residues. CDR3 loop: CASSSNRDWFSYEQYF. The CDR3 nucleotides read TGTGCCAGCAGCTCAAACCGGGACTGGTTCTCCTACGAGCAGTACTTC.

This clonotype came up a few times. The chain uses TRBV9 and TRBJ2-2; TRBD1 matches at 7 bases. Germline CDR1 reads SGDLS; CDR2 reads YYNGEE. This CDR3 comprises 19 residues. The trim removed 1 base at V and 0 bases at J, leaving 12 bases unmatched. DNA for the CDR3: TGTGCCAGCAGCGTACCTGCATTAGGGACAGATTCGAACACCGGGGAGCTGTTTTTT. It yields the protein CASSVPALGTDSNTGELFF.

This clonotype has ten or more counts. The CDR3 loop reads CASSQDWTLAVQETQYF. CDR3 coding DNA: TGTGCCAGCAGCCAAGACTGGACACTAGCGGTTCAAGAGACCCAGTACTTC. The V gene is TRBV4-2, the J gene TRBJ2-5; 8 bases fit TRBD2. This CDR3 is 17 amino acids long. Germline assignment: CDR1 LGHNA and CDR2 YNFKEQ. After removal of 0 bases from V and 2 bases from J, the junction contained 8 bases not matched to a gene.

This clonotype was detected many times. The rearrangement uses TRBV7-2 and TRBJ1-5, with D perhaps matching TRBD1 (5 bases). This CDR3 has 15 amino acids. Germline loops: CDR1 SGHTA, CDR2 FQGNSA. The germline V and J ends were trimmed by 2 bases and 6 bases, with 14 bases remaining between them. CDR3 nucleotide sequence: TGTGCCAGCAGCTTACAACCAGGGTACAGTCAGCCCCAGCATTTT. It encodes CASSLQPGYSQPQHF.

In its sample, this clonotype was seen a few times. J is TRBJ2-2 and V is TRBV5-1; D gene uncertain. This CDR3 has 14 amino acids. V gave up 7 bases and J gave up 6 bases, with 16 bases separating them. Germline V gene lookup returns CDR1 SGHRS and CDR2 YFSETQ. As DNA, the CDR3 is TGCGCCAGCTCACCCCACCCGGATTCCGGGGAGCTGTTTTTT. Its protein is CASSPHPDSGELFF.

This clonotype was observed many times. V usage is TRBV28 and J usage is TRBJ2-7; D may be TRBD1 or TRBD2 (5 bases each). Germline assignment: CDR1 MDHEN and CDR2 SYDVKM. V lost 10 bases and J lost 5, with 15 bases in between. This CDR3 region has 12 residues. CDR3 sequence reads: CAISSWGNEQYF. The CDR3 DNA sequence: TGTGCCATCTCCTCATGGGGGAACGAGCAGTACTTC. The entire variable domain, with the rest obtained from reference TRBV28 and TRBJ2-7, is as follows: DVKVTQSSRYLVKRTGEKVFLECVQDMDHENMFWYRQDPGLGLRLIYFSYDVKMKEKGDIPEGYSVSREKKERFSLILESASTNQTSMYLCAISSWGNEQYFGPGTRLTVT.